The entry that follows covers one T cell receptor (beta chain) sequence. The data originate from a study of radiotherapy plus CTLA-4 blockade in lung cancer. The CDR3 length is 14 residues. Germline V gives CDR1 LGHNA, CDR2 YSLEER. Trimming removed 1 base from V and 6 bases from J; junction bases left unmatched: 4. The table came from immunoSEQ multiplex PCR; TCRdb's copy has only in-frame clones and leaves some out. The sample holds about 97,000 clones, about four fifths seen once. The source of this sequence is a human donor with non-small cell lung cancer who had a partial response to radiotherapy plus ipilimumab. Some clones in this sample may be carry-over from other donors' samples. The V and J genes are TRBV4-3 and TRBJ2-7, with 9 bases fitting TRBD2. The specimen was peripheral blood, collected from a patient treated with radiotherapy plus ipilimumab. CDR3 DNA sequence: TGCGCCAGCAGCCAAGGCCTAGCGGGGACCGAGCAGTACTTC. This encodes CASSQGLAGTEQYF.